These 26 T cell receptor beta chains came from one sample sequenced in a study of blood T cell repertoires in COVID-19 (dated by TCRdb to between 2020 and 2021). The library was generated by the immunoSEQ multiplex PCR assay. The immuneACCESS repertoire file appears here via TCRdb, limited to in-frame rearrangements. These files lack a portion of the clones; in checked studies, under half of the deficit traces to unresolved V genes, and the cause of the others is not known. The sample table shows approximately 330,000 clones, and roughly 90% are seen once. 7.5% to 10% of the sample belongs to the ten largest clones. The material sequenced was peripheral blood. The receptors come from a man aged 25 to 40 with COVID-19, enrolled during active disease.

The chain joins TRBV5-1 to TRBJ2-7; perhaps TRBD1 as D (5 bases). Trimming left V 1 base short and J 3 bases short, with 11 bases between. Germline-derived CDR1 and CDR2 are SGHRS and YFSETQ. The CDR3 has 14 amino acids. The CDR3: CASSLTDSIYEQYF. In DNA form, the CDR3 reads TGCGCCAGCAGCTTGACCGACAGTATCTACGAGCAGTACTTC.

The chain joins TRBV9 to TRBJ2-7; 9 bases are shared with TRBD2. CDR1 is SGDLS, CDR2 YYNGEE, per germline. The CDR3 is 16 residues long. V dropped 3 bases and J dropped 4; count of bases not matched to a gene: 11. CDR3 bases: TGTGCCAGCAGCGCGGGAGGCGGGAGGGCCTTTTACGAGCAGTACTTC. It codes for CASSAGGGRAFYEQYF. The variable domain in full, completed from reference TRBV9 and TRBJ2-7, reads DSGVTQTPKHLITATGQRVTLRCSPRSGDLSVYWYQQSLDQGLQFLIQYYNGEERAKGNILERFSAQQFPDLHSELNLSSLELGDSALYFCASSAGGGRAFYEQYFGPGTRLTVT.

The chain couples TRBV7-9 to TRBJ2-1; 8 bases agree with TRBD2. CDR3 length: 16 amino acids. With 5 bases clipped from V and 3 bases from J, the junction kept 9 bases outside the gene matches. Germline lookup yields CDR1 SEHNR and CDR2 FQNEAQ (reference sequence). The CDR3 DNA follows: TGTGCCAGCAGCCCCGGACTAGCCGGCCGCTACAATGAGCAGTTCTTC. Amino acids: CASSPGLAGRYNEQFF.

This clone showed up just once. V gene TRBV18 combines with J gene TRBJ1-3; TRBD1 agrees at 10 bases. The CDR3 extends over 15 amino acids. V gave up 3 bases and J gave up 8 bases; unmatched junction bases: 7. The germline V gene encodes CDR1 KGHSH and CDR2 LQKENI. The CDR3 spells CASSPVDRGKDTIYF. CDR3 nucleotide sequence: TGTGCCAGCTCACCTGTGGACAGGGGGAAAGACACCATATATTTT.

The sample holds a few counts of this clone. This sequence joins TRBV6-1 and TRBJ1-1; 9 bases agree with TRBD1. V was pared by 0 bases and J by 8 bases, with 4 bases of the junction left unmatched. The CDR3 loop spans 14 amino acids. Looked up from germline, CDR1 is MNHNS and CDR2 is SASEGT. The CDR3 sequence: CASSEAGQGREAFF. CDR3 nucleotides: TGTGCCAGCAGTGAAGCAGGACAGGGGCGGGAAGCTTTCTTT.

J is TRBJ1-1 and V is TRBV28; D is undetermined. Germline values: CDR1 MDHEN, CDR2 SYDVKM. V lost 3 bases and J 7 bases, leaving 12 bases between the germline ends. The CDR3 is 13 amino acids. CDR3 nucleotide sequence: TGTGCCAGCAGTTTGGCCCCCTCACGTGAAGCTTTCTTT. It encodes CASSLAPSREAFF.

V is TRBV5-6 and J is TRBJ1-1; D unclear. Germline loops: CDR1 SGHDT, CDR2 YYEEEE. V was cut by 4 bases and J by 7 bases, with 14 bases left in between. The CDR3 has 13 residues. The CDR3: CASSPGLGSEAFF. The CDR3 DNA follows: TGTGCCAGCAGCCCCGGGCTGGGGAGTGAAGCTTTCTTT.

The V call is TRBV6-2 or TRBV6-3, the J call TRBJ1-2; the match to TRBD1 covers 7 bases. CDR1 MNHEY and CDR2 SVGEGT come from the germline V gene. J was trimmed by 0 bases and V by 3 bases; bases with no gene match: 10. This CDR3 comprises 17 residues. The CDR3 loop reads CASSYGQDHSSNYGYTF. Here the CDR3 DNA reads TGTGCCAGCAGTTATGGACAGGATCATTCTTCTAACTATGGCTACACCTTC.

The chain employs TRBV7-9 and TRBJ1-2, with 10 bases matching TRBD1. The CDR3 runs 15 residues. Losses at the gene ends were 2 bases for V and 6 bases for J; bases not matched to a gene: 6. Germline V lookup: CDR1 SEHNR, CDR2 FQNEAQ (reference sequence). CDR3 nucleotide sequence: TGTGCCAGCAGCTTAACCTCCGGGACAGGGGATGGCTACACCTTC. It translates to CASSLTSGTGDGYTF.

The chain has TRBV6-5 and TRBJ2-3, with D possibly matching TRBD1 (6 bases). Germline V gives CDR1 MNHEY, CDR2 SVGAGI. This CDR3 is 14 amino acids long. V lost 5 bases and J lost 3, with 12 bases in between. DNA of the CDR3: TGTGCCAGCAGTAGTTACAGGGATACAGATACGCAGTATTTT. It encodes CASSSYRDTDTQYF.

V gene TRBV5-1 combines with J gene TRBJ2-7; 8 bases map to TRBD1. This CDR3 contains 15 residues. Germline trimming cut 3 bases from V and 2 bases from J; bases unmatched to any gene: 7. CDR1 is SGHRS, CDR2 YFSETQ, per germline. Here the CDR3 DNA reads TGCGCCAGCAGCTCCCCGGACAGGGACACCTACGAGCAGTACTTC. Protein sequence: CASSSPDRDTYEQYF. Supplemented by reference TRBV5-1 and TRBJ2-7, the full variable domain reads KAGVTQTPRYLIKTRGQQVTLSCSPISGHRSVSWYQQTPGQGLQFLFEYFSETQRNKGNFPGRFSGRQFSNSRSEMNVSTLELGDSALYLCASSSPDRDTYEQYFGPGTRLTVT.

J is TRBJ2-5 and V is TRBV7-9, with TRBD2 as a possible D gene (7 bases). CDR1 is SEHNR and CDR2 is FQNEAQ in the germline V gene (reference sequence). V was clipped by 6 bases and J by 2 bases, with 19 bases between them. The CDR3 length is 16 residues. The CDR3 nucleotides are TGTGCCAGCAGGCTGGGGGGGCAGAGACTACAAGAGACCCAGTACTTC. Its translation: CASRLGGQRLQETQYF. The full variable domain, completed using reference TRBV7-9 and TRBJ2-5, is DTGVSQNPRHKITKRGQNVTFRCDPISEHNRLYWYRQTLGQGPEFLTYFQNEAQLEKSRLLSDRFSAERPKGSFSTLEIQRTEQGDSAMYLCASRLGGQRLQETQYFGPGTRLLVL.

This chain links TRBV5-1 with TRBJ2-1; TRBD1 might be the D (5 bases). The CDR3 contains 15 residues. Looked up from germline, CDR1 is SGHRS and CDR2 is YFSETQ. V was clipped by 0 bases and J by 12 bases, with 19 bases between them. The CDR3 here is CASSLGQWLPPWQFF. The CDR3 region has the DNA TGCGCCAGCAGCTTGGGACAGTGGCTCCCGCCATGGCAGTTCTTC.

Note on this clone: The same CDR3 also results from other DNA sequences found in this sample. The V call is TRBV18, the J call TRBJ1-4; 7 nucleotides match TRBD1. The CDR3 covers 14 residues. CDR1 is KGHSH, CDR2 LQKENI, per germline. V lost 3 bases to trimming and J lost 4 bases; unmatched junction nucleotides: 2. In DNA form, the CDR3 reads TGTGCCAGCTCACCTGACAGGGTTAATGAAAAACTGTTTTTT. Its translation: CASSPDRVNEKLFF.

J is TRBJ1-2 and V is TRBV7-2; TRBD1 is a possible D gene (6 bases). The CDR3 has 14 residues. With 1 base removed from V and 4 bases from J, the gap between germline ends came to 10 bases. Germline values: CDR1 SGHTA, CDR2 FQGNSA. CDR3 protein: CASSLERQAYGYTF. The CDR3 bases are TGTGCCAGCAGCTTAGAACGACAGGCCTATGGCTACACCTTC.

The CDR3 spells CASSEYIPIGTGDSPLHF. As DNA, the CDR3 is TGTGCCAGCAGTGAATATATACCAATAGGGACAGGTGATTCACCCCTCCACTTT. This chain links TRBV25-1 with TRBJ1-6; TRBD1 matches at 8 bases. V dropped 0 bases and J dropped 8; count of bases not matched to a gene: 12. Looked up from germline, CDR1 is MGHDK and CDR2 is SYGVNS. The CDR3 consists of 18 residues.

This chain uses TRBV12-5 with TRBJ2-7, with D possibly being TRBD2 (7 bases). The CDR3 sequence is 21 residues long. CDR1 and CDR2 from the germline V gene are LGHNT and FRNRAP. V was cut by 4 bases and J by 2 bases, with 33 bases left in between. CDR3 residues: CASGYTNLPLGGGGPTYEQYF. CDR3 DNA sequence: TGTGCTAGTGGTTATACTAATCTCCCCCTAGGCGGCGGGGGCCCCACCTACGAGCAGTACTTC.

The V gene is TRBV5-1, the J gene TRBJ2-5, with D possibly matching TRBD1 (8 bases). V was cut by 1 base and J by 5 bases, with 15 bases left in between. CDR1 and CDR2 (germline): SGHRS, YFSETQ. The CDR3 has 15 amino acids. The CDR3 DNA reads TGCGCCAGCAGCTTGTCCGGACAGGGAGGGGAGACCCAGTACTTC. Translating gives CASSLSGQGGETQYF. The variable domain in full, completed from reference TRBV5-1 and TRBJ2-5, reads KAGVTQTPRYLIKTRGQQVTLSCSPISGHRSVSWYQQTPGQGLQFLFEYFSETQRNKGNFPGRFSGRQFSNSRSEMNVSTLELGDSALYLCASSLSGQGGETQYFGPGTRLLVL.

The CDR3 sequence is CASSPGSQNTEAFF. In DNA, the CDR3 is TGTGCCAGCTCACCAGGGAGCCAGAACACTGAAGCTTTCTTT. The chain joins TRBV18 to TRBJ1-1; D call uncertain. Trimming removed 2 bases from V and 1 base from J, with 8 bases in between. CDR3 size: 14 residues. Germline V gene data show CDR1 as KGHSH and CDR2 as LQKENI. Together with reference TRBV18 and TRBJ1-1, the CDR3 gives the full variable domain: NAGVMQNPRHLVRRRGQEARLRCSPMKGHSHVYWYRQLPEEGLKFMVYLQKENIIDESGMPKERFSAEFPKEGPSILRIQQVVRGDSAAYFCASSPGSQNTEAFFGQGTRLTVV.

The chain links TRBV18 to TRBJ2-7, with 9 nucleotides matching TRBD1. The CDR3 length is 14 residues. Germline CDR1 and CDR2: KGHSH and LQKENI. Losses at the gene ends were 6 bases for V and 4 bases for J; bases not matched to a gene: 7. The CDR3 region is CASSEGQGSYEQYF. The CDR3 nucleotides are TGTGCCAGCTCGGAAGGACAGGGGAGTTACGAGCAGTACTTC.

The chain is built from TRBV5-1 and TRBJ1-1; D might be TRBD1 (5 bases). In germline, CDR1 is SGHRS, CDR2 YFSETQ. V lost 0 bases and J 0 bases, leaving 12 bases between the germline ends. The CDR3 runs to 16 residues. The CDR3 DNA is TGCGCCAGCAGCTTGGCCCGACAGAGCATGAACACTGAAGCTTTCTTT. This translates into CASSLARQSMNTEAFF.

This clone was detected once. The chain joins TRBV30 to TRBJ2-7, with 10 bases matching TRBD2. Germline-derived CDR1 and CDR2 are GTSNPN and SVGIG (reference sequence). This CDR3 contains 12 residues. The trim removed 4 bases at V and 6 bases at J, leaving 3 bases unmatched. DNA for the CDR3: TGTGCCTGGACTAGCGGGAGAAGCGAGCAGTACTTC. Protein: CAWTSGRSEQYF.

V and J are TRBV20-1 and TRBJ2-2; no clear D. The CDR3 length is 11 residues. Trimming took 3 bases from V and 7 from J, leaving 6 bases between them. In germline, CDR1 is DFQATT, CDR2 SNEGSKA (reference sequence). CDR3 coding DNA: TGCAGTGCTAGTCCCTACGGGGAGCTGTTTTTT. Translated, it gives CSASPYGELFF.

This chain uses TRBV10-3 with TRBJ2-7, with unresolved D. V lost 4 bases to trimming and J lost 0 bases, with 10 bases between them. This CDR3 has 14 residues. The germline gives CDR1 ENHRY, CDR2 SYGVKD. The CDR3 nucleotides read TGTGCCATCAGTGCACGGGTAGACTCCTACGAGCAGTACTTC. Its translation: CAISARVDSYEQYF.

The genes are TRBV5-1 and TRBJ2-5, with TRBD1 identical over 10 bases. The germline V gene encodes CDR1 SGHRS and CDR2 YFSETQ. The CDR3 sequence is 17 residues long. V was clipped by 4 bases and J by 5 bases; unmatched bases: 14. This CDR3 reads CASSQPVGTGDRETQYF. The CDR3 region has the DNA TGCGCCAGCAGCCAACCAGTCGGGACAGGGGACAGGGAGACCCAGTACTTC.

The rearrangement uses TRBV5-6 and TRBJ2-1, with 11 bases matching TRBD2. This CDR3 region has 17 residues. Germline trimming cut 1 base from V and 4 bases from J; bases unmatched to any gene: 7. Germline V gene sequence: CDR1 SGHDT, CDR2 YYEEEE. The CDR3: CASSLPSGRSVYNEQFF. The CDR3 DNA reads TGTGCCAGCAGCTTGCCTAGCGGGAGGTCCGTATACAATGAGCAGTTCTTC.